There are a few counts of the clone carrying this TCR beta chain. Its target is unknown. The sample belongs to a study of response to subunit inactivated influenza vaccine. Study conclusions and caveats: Authors suggested few new T cells are recruited by each seasonal influenza vaccination.

Trimming pared 2 bases from V and 4 bases from J, leaving 16 bases between. The CDR3 loop spans 16 amino acids. Germline values: CDR1 KGHDR, CDR2 SFDVKD. One entry per CDR3 protein results from TCRdb running MiXCR on the RT-PCR reads. This sample has 800,000 to 1,000,000 distinct CDR3 sequences, with approximately 21% found just once. The sequence came from a middle-aged man who received an inactivated influenza vaccine. The chain combines TRBV24-1 with TRBJ2-5, with a tentative D call TRBD1 (5 bases). This specimen consisted of PBMCs from blood, obtained 5 to 6 days after vaccination. CDR3 DNA sequence: TGTGCCACCAGTGATTCTTACAGGAACCCCCCAGAGACCCAGTACTTC. It specifies CATSDSYRNPPETQYF.